This T cell receptor (beta chain) emerged from a study of graft-versus-host responses after intestinal transplantation. General study results and limits: GvH clones occurred in recipient marrow; some first appeared in ileum or blood.

The junction had 6 bases not matched to a gene; V was cut back by 7 bases and J by 7 bases. This CDR3 has 14 amino acids. Germline loops: CDR1 LNHDA, CDR2 SQIVND (reference sequence). TCRdb's copy holds only in-frame clones and misses some; the assay was immunoSEQ multiplex PCR. Here the sample spans some 110,000 clones, roughly 93% being singletons. Concerning this clone: The target antigen is unknown.

This TCR derives from a human donor who was the organ donor for an intestinal transplant. The J gene is TRBJ1-5, the V gene TRBV19; the match to TRBD1 covers 11 bases. The sequencing here drew on unstimulated CD8+ T cells sorted from spleen or lymph node cells, taken before transplant. The CDR3 reads CASTLRDRGQPQHF. CDR3 sequence (DNA): TGTGCCAGTACCCTCCGGGACAGGGGGCAGCCCCAGCATTTT. The full variable domain, its missing parts supplied by reference TRBV19 and TRBJ1-5, is DGGITQSPKYLFRKEGQNVTLSCEQNLNHDAMYWYRQDPGQGLRLIYYSQIVNDFQKGDIAEGYSVSREKKESFPLTVTSAQKNPTAFYLCASTLRDRGQPQHFGDGTRLSIL.